The clone carrying this T cell receptor (beta chain) was found many times. The antigen remains undetermined. This entry comes from a study of regulatory T cells in long-lasting Graves disease. Whole-study context: Persistence in Graves' disease denoted antithyroid drug use beyond 5 years alongside positive TSH receptor antibodies.

Study-level findings and limits: Between persistent patients, about 2,500 public clonotypes were shared, exceeding the approximately 870 shared between new patients.

The time point was: persistent/refractory GD, antithyroid drugs over 5 years with positive TRAb. Generation of the TCR library employed RNA extracted from PBMCs. Guidelines of the American Thyroid Association were used to diagnose Graves' disease. Sequencing libraries for TCR beta were prepared with iRepertoire HTBI primers and Arm-PCR of CDR3 regions. Source study methods: 60 to 65 TRBV and 13 to 15 TRBJ segments were identified across samples. MiXCR was run by TCRdb on the multiplex PCR reads, yielding one entry per CDR3 protein. The V and J calls reflect TCRdb's pipeline rather than the authors' work. The profile covers 700,000 or so distinct CDR3 sequences, with 30% appearing a single time and around 40% taken by the ten largest. The sample was peripheral blood mononuclear cells (PBMCs), taken when the disease was refractory, from a patient treated with antithyroid drugs. This sequence was found in a female donor with Graves disease.

CDR3 region: CASSVEQGVETQYF. Written as DNA, the CDR3 is TGTGCCAGCAGTGTAGAACAGGGTGTCGAGACCCAGTACTTC. The chain uses TRBV2 and TRBJ2-5; D is perhaps TRBD1 (6 bases). V dropped 4 bases and J dropped 5 bases, with 14 bases sitting between them. Per the germline V gene, CDR1 is SNHLY and CDR2 is FYNNEI. This CDR3 is built from 14 residues. The variable domain in full, with the rest retrieved from reference TRBV2 and TRBJ2-5, is EPEVTQTPSHQVTQMGQEVILRCVPISNHLYFYWYRQILGQKVEFLVSFYNNEISEKSEIFDDQFSVERPDGSNFTLKIRSTKLEDSAMYFCASSVEQGVETQYFGPGTRLLVL.